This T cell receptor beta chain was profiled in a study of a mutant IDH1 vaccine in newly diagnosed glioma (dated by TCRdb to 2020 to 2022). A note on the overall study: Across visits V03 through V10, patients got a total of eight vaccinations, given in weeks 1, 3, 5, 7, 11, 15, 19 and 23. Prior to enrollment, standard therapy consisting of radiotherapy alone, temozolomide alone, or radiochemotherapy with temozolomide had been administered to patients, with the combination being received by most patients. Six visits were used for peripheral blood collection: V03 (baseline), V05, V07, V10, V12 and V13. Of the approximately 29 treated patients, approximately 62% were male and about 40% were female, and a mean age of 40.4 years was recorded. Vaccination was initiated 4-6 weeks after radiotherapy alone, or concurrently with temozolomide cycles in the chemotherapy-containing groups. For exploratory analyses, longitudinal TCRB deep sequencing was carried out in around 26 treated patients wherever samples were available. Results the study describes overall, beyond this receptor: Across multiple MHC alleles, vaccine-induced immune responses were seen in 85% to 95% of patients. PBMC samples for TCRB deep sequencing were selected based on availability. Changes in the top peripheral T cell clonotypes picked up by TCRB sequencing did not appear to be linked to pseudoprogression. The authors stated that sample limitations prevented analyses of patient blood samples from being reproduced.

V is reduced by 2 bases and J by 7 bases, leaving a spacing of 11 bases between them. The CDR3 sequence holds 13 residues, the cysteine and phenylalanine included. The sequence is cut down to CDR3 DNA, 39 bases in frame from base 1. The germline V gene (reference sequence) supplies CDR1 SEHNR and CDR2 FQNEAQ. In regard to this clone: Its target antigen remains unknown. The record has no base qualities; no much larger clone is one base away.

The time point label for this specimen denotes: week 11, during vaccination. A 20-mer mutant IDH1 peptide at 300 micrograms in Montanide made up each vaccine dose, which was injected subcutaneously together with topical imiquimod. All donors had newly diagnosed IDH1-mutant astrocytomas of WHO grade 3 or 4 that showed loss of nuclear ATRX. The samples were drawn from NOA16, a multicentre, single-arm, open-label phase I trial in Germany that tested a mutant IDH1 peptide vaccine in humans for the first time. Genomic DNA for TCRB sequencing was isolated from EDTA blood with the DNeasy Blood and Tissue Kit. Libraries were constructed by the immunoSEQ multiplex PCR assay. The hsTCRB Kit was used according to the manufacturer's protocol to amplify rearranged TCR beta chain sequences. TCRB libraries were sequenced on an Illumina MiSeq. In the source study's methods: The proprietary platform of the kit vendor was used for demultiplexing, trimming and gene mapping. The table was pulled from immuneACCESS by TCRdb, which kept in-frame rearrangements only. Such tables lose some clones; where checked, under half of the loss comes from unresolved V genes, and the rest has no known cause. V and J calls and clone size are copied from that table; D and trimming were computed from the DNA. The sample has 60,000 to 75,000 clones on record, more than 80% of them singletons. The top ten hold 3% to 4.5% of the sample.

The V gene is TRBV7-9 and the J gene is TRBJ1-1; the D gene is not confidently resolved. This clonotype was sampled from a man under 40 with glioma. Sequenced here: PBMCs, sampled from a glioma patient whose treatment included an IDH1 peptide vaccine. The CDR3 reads CASSLTPPREAFF. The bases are TGTGCCAGCAGCTTAACCCCCCCCCGTGAAGCTTTCTTT. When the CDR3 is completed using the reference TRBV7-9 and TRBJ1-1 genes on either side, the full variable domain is DTGVSQNPRHKITKRGQNVTFRCDPISEHNRLYWYRQTLGQGPEFLTYFQNEAQLEKSRLLSDRFSAERPKGSFSTLEIQRTEQGDSAMYLCASSLTPPREAFFGQGTRLTVV.